This TCR beta chain comes out of a study of CXCR3-negative and CXCR3-positive naive CD8 T cells. Study-level information: Roughly 1.5 +/- 0.3 million TRB reads came from each library, giving about 135 million in total.

Worth noting for this clonotype: Its antigen is unidentified.

Libraries of TRB cDNA were made by 5' RACE and carried UMIs. TCRdb processed the 5' RACE reads again and assigns one entry to each CDR3 protein, with no DNA. The sample shows about 130,000 distinct CDR3 sequences, and under 0.5% sits with its ten largest clones. Overall study findings and caveats: Comparably high diversity marked both naive subsets, whereas memory CD8+ cells had much lower diversity. For the naive subsets, surface CD5 was similar, and TCR strength was inferred from TRB CDR3 properties.

The CDR3 runs to 17 residues. Germline lookup yields CDR1 SEHNR and CDR2 FQNEAQ (reference sequence). Cells classed as naive CD8+ T cells were CD45RO-CCR7+CD27+CD95-. The source material was naive CXCR3- CD8+ T cells from blood. The subset is: CD45RO-CCR7+CD27+CD95- naive CD8+ T cells lacking CXCR3 (TNR3-). This rearrangement joins TRBV7-9 to TRBJ2-5; the TRBD1 assignment by TCRdb is unverifiable without DNA. This TCR derives from a human donor in good health. Some clones in this sample may be carry-over from other donors' samples. CDR3 protein: CASSLGVRTGLQETQYF.